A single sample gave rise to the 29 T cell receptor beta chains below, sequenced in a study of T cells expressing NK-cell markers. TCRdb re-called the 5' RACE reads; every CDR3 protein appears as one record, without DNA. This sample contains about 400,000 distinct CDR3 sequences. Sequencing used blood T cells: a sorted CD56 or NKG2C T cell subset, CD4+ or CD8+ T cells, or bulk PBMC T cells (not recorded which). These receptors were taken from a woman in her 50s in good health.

CDR3 sequence: CASSWPAGGQPQHF. The chain joins TRBV6-2 or TRBV6-3 to TRBJ1-5. Per the germline V gene, CDR1 is MNHEY and CDR2 is SVGEGT. The CDR3 spans 14 residues.

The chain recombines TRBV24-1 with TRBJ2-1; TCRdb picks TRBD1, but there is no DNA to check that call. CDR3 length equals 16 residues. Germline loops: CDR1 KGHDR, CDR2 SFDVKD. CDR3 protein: CATSVEGSTSYNEQFF.

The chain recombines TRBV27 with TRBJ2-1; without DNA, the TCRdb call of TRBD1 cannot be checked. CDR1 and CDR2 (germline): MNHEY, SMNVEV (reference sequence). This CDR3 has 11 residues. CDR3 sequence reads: CATRTYNEQFF.

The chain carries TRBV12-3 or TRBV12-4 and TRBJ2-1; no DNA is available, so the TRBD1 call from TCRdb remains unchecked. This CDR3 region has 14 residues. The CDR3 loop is CASLLGGSENEQFF.

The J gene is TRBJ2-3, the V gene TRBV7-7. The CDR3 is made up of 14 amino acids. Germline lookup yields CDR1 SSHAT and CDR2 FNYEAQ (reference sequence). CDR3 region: CASSLGPATDTQYF.

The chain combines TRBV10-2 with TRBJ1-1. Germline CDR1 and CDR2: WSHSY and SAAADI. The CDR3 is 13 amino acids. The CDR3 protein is CASSGGVWTEAFF.

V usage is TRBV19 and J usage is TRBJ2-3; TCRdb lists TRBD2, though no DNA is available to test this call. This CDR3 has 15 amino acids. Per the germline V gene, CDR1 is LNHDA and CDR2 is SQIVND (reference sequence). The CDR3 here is CASSPDFTFTDTQYF.

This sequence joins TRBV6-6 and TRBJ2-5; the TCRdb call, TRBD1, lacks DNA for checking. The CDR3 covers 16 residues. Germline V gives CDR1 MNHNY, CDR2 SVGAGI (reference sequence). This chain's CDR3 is CASSYHRDRASKTQYF.

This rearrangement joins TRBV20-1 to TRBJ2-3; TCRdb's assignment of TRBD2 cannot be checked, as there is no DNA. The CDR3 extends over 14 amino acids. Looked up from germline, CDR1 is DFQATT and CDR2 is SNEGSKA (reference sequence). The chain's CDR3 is CSAPWGGRRNTQYF.

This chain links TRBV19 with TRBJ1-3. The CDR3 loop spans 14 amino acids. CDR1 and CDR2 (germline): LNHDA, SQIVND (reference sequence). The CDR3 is CASSGTSRGNTIYF.

The CDR3 here is CSARRDRVPGELFF. The V call is TRBV20-1, the J call TRBJ2-2; the D gene TCRdb calls, TRBD1, cannot be checked with no DNA. Germline V gives CDR1 DFQATT, CDR2 SNEGSKA (reference sequence). This CDR3 has 14 residues.

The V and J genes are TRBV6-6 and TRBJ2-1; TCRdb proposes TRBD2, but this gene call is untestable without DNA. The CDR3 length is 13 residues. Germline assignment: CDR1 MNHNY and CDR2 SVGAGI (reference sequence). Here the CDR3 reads CASSWGRGNEQFF.

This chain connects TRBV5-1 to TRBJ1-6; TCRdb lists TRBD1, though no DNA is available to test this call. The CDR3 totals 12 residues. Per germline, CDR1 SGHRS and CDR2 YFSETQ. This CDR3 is CASRGVNSPLHF.

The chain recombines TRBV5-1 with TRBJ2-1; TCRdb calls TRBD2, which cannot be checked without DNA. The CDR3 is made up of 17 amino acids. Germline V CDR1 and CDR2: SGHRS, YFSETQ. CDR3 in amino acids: CASSLDASGRPGDEQFF.

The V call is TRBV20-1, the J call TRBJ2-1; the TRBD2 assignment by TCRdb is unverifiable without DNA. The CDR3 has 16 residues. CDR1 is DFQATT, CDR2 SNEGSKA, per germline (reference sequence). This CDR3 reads CSASASGTRVYNEQFF.

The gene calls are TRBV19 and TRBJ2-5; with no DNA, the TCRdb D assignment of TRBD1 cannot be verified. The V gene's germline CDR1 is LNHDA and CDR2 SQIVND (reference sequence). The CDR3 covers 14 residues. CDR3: CASTPGPQQETQYF.

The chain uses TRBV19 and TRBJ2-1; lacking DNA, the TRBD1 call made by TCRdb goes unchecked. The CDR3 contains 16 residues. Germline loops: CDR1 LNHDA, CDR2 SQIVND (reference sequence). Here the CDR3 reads CASSIETGKYYNEQFF.

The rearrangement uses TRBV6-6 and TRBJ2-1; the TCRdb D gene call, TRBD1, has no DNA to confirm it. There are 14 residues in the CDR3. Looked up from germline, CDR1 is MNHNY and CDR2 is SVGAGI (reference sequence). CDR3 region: CASSRIARVDEQFF.

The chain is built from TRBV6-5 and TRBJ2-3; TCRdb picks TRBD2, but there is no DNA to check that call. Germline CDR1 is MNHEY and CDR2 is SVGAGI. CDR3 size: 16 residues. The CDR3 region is CASSYSRRGNSHTQYF.

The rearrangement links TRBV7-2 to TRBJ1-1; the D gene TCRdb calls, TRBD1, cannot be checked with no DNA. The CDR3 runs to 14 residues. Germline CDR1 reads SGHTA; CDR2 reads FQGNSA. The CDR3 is CASSLIPGANEAFF.

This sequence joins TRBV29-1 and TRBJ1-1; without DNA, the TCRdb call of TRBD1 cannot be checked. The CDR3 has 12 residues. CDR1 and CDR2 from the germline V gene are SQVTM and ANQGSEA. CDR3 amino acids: CSDRTGGTEAFF.

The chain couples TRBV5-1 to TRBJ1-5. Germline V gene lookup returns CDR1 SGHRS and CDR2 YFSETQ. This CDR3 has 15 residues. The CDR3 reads CASSLGEGYNQPQHF.

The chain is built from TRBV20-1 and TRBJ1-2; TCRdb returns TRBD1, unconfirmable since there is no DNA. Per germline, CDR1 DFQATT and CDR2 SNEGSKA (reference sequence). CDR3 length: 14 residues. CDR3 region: CSADPRDREEGYTF.

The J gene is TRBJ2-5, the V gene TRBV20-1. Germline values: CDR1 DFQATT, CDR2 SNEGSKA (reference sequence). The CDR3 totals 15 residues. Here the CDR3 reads CSARAPLAAQETQYF.

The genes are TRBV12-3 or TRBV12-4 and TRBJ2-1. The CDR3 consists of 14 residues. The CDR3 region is CASSLQDYLNEQFF.

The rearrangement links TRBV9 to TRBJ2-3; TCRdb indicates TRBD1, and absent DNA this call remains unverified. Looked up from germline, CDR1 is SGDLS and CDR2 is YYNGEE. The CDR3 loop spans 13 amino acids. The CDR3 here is CASSVGPGDTQYF.

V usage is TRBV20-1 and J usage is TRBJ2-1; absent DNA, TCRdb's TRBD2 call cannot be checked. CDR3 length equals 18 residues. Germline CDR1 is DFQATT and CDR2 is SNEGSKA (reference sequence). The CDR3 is CSAKAGLAGGPLYNEQFF.

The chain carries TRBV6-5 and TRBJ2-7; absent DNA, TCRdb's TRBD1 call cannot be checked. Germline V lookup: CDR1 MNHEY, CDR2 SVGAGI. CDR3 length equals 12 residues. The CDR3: CASGRTGPEQYF.

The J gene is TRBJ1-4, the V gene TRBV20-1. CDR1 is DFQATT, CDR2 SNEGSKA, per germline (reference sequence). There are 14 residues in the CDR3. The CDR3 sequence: CSARDRAGTEKLFF.